A selection of T cell receptor beta chains follows, all from one sample in a study of blood T cell repertoires in COVID-19. The table came from immunoSEQ multiplex PCR; TCRdb's copy has only in-frame clones and leaves some out. The sample lists about 130,000 clones, 84% occurring once. The specimen sequenced was peripheral blood. These receptors came from a man in his sixties with acute or convalescent COVID-19. The CDR3 runs from the conserved cysteine through the conserved F or W. A D gene is named only where the DNA matches it firmly. Clone size appears in some rows only: once, few, many, or a class for an expanded clone.

D gene: -; clone size: few; V gene: TRBV7-2; J gene: TRBJ1-2; CDR3 protein: CASSYGGTRGLYGYTF; CDR3 DNA: TGTGCCAGCAGCTACGGGGGGACCAGAGGGCTCTATGGCTACACCTTC
D gene: TRBD1; clone size: -; V gene: TRBV27; J gene: TRBJ1-5; CDR3 protein: CASSLTWDRYSNQPQHF; CDR3 DNA: TGTGCCAGCAGTTTAACTTGGGACAGATATAGCAATCAGCCCCAGCATTTT
D gene: TRBD1; clone size: -; V gene: TRBV29-1; J gene: TRBJ1-2; CDR3 protein: CSAQQGVGFYGYTF; CDR3 DNA: TGCAGCGCCCAGCAGGGGGTTGGGTTCTATGGCTACACCTTC
D gene: TRBD1; clone size: -; V gene: TRBV5-1; J gene: TRBJ1-4; CDR3 protein: CASSLQSPGQGYVGEKLFF; CDR3 DNA: TGCGCCAGCAGCTTACAATCCCCGGGACAGGGGTATGTTGGTGAAAAACTGTTTTTT
D gene: TRBD2; clone size: -; V gene: TRBV6-5; J gene: TRBJ2-5; CDR3 protein: CASRYRTSGGLETQYF; CDR3 DNA: TGTGCCAGCAGGTACAGGACTAGCGGGGGTTTAGAAACCCAGTACTTC
D gene: -; clone size: once; V gene: TRBV6-5; J gene: TRBJ1-2; CDR3 protein: CASSYRQQAYGYTF; CDR3 DNA: TGTGCCAGCAGTTACCGACAACAGGCATATGGCTACACCTTC
D gene: -; clone size: -; V gene: TRBV4-1; J gene: TRBJ2-3; CDR3 protein: CASSHPRQESTDTQYF; CDR3 DNA: TGCGCCAGCAGCCATCCCAGACAGGAGAGCACAGATACGCAGTATTTT
D gene: -; clone size: -; V gene: TRBV6-1; J gene: TRBJ1-2; CDR3 protein: CASSESRIYGYTF; CDR3 DNA: TGTGCCAGCAGTGAGTCCAGGATCTATGGCTACACCTTC
D gene: TRBD1; clone size: few; V gene: TRBV7-9; J gene: TRBJ2-7; CDR3 protein: CASSLGDRDAYEQYF; CDR3 DNA: TGTGCCAGCAGCTTAGGGGACAGGGATGCCTACGAGCAGTACTTC
D gene: TRBD2; clone size: -; V gene: TRBV20-1; J gene: TRBJ2-5; CDR3 protein: CSASRLGSGGETQYF; CDR3 DNA: TGCAGTGCTAGTAGGTTGGGTAGCGGGGGAGAGACCCAGTACTTC
D gene: TRBD1; clone size: -; V gene: TRBV11-2; J gene: TRBJ2-7; CDR3 protein: CASSKGTGAYEQYF; CDR3 DNA: TGTGCCAGCAGCAAAGGGACAGGGGCCTACGAGCAGTACTTC
D gene: -; clone size: once; V gene: TRBV6-1; J gene: TRBJ1-1; CDR3 protein: CASSEAQGSTAMNTEAFF; CDR3 DNA: TGTGCCAGCAGTGAAGCGCAGGGATCGACTGCCATGAACACTGAAGCTTTCTTT
D gene: -; clone size: -; V gene: TRBV5-4; J gene: TRBJ1-2; CDR3 protein: CASSPGGPNYGYTF; CDR3 DNA: TGTGCCAGCAGCCCGGGGGGACCAAACTATGGCTACACCTTC
D gene: TRBD2; clone size: -; V gene: TRBV3-1/TRBV3-2; J gene: TRBJ2-3; CDR3 protein: CASSPRGAGGYTQYF; CDR3 DNA: TGTGCCAGCAGTCCTCGGGGAGCGGGGGGGTATACGCAGTATTTT
D gene: -; clone size: -; V gene: TRBV6-5; J gene: TRBJ1-5; CDR3 protein: CASSYRQDSNQPQHF; CDR3 DNA: TGTGCCAGCAGTTACAGACAGGATAGCAATCAGCCCCAGCATTTT
D gene: -; clone size: -; V gene: TRBV5-1; J gene: TRBJ2-2; CDR3 protein: CASSPGVLAGELFF; CDR3 DNA: TGCGCCAGCAGCCCGGGGGTATTGGCCGGGGAGCTGTTTTTT
D gene: -; clone size: -; V gene: TRBV7-3; J gene: TRBJ1-1; CDR3 protein: CASSLTWKRHSNTEAFF; CDR3 DNA: TGTGCCAGCAGCTTAACGTGGAAGAGACACTCGAACACTGAAGCTTTCTTT
D gene: -; clone size: -; V gene: TRBV19; J gene: TRBJ1-4; CDR3 protein: CASSIPGGATNEKLFF; CDR3 DNA: TGTGCCAGTAGTATTCCCGGGGGTGCAACTAATGAAAAACTGTTTTTT
D gene: TRBD2; clone size: -; V gene: TRBV3-1/TRBV3-2; J gene: TRBJ2-3; CDR3 protein: CASSQEGSATSGDTQYF; CDR3 DNA: TGTGCCAGCAGCCAAGAGGGGTCTGCGACTAGCGGAGATACGCAGTATTTT
D gene: TRBD1; clone size: -; V gene: TRBV24-1; J gene: TRBJ1-2; CDR3 protein: CATSDYTQGFGYTF; CDR3 DNA: TGTGCCACCAGTGACTACACACAGGGGTTTGGCTACACCTTC
D gene: -; clone size: -; V gene: TRBV5-1; J gene: TRBJ1-6; CDR3 protein: CASSLGIGRVNNSPLHF; CDR3 DNA: TGCGCCAGCAGCTTGGGAATCGGCAGGGTGAATAATTCACCCCTCCACTTT
D gene: -; clone size: -; V gene: TRBV19; J gene: TRBJ2-5; CDR3 protein: CASSIAGQETQYF; CDR3 DNA: TGTGCCAGTAGTATTGCGGGCCAAGAGACCCAGTACTTC
D gene: -; clone size: -; V gene: TRBV5-1; J gene: TRBJ2-2; CDR3 protein: CASSLVVGTGELFF; CDR3 DNA: TGCGCCAGCAGCTTGGTCGTCGGCACCGGGGAGCTGTTTTTT
D gene: -; clone size: -; V gene: TRBV12-3/TRBV12-4; J gene: TRBJ1-2; CDR3 protein: CASSFGGPYGYTF; CDR3 DNA: TGTGCCAGCAGTTTTGGAGGGCCCTATGGCTACACCTTC
D gene: -; clone size: once; V gene: TRBV13; J gene: TRBJ2-5; CDR3 protein: CASSLQNTRETQYF; CDR3 DNA: TGTGCCAGCAGCTTACAAAATACGCGGGAGACCCAGTACTTC
D gene: -; clone size: -; V gene: TRBV5-6; J gene: TRBJ2-6; CDR3 protein: CASRLPGPGANVLTF; CDR3 DNA: TGTGCCAGCAGACTCCCCGGTCCTGGGGCCAACGTCCTGACTTTC
D gene: TRBD1; clone size: once; V gene: TRBV12-3/TRBV12-4; J gene: TRBJ1-1; CDR3 protein: CASSRGKTEAFF; CDR3 DNA: TGTGCCAGCAGCAGGGGGAAAACTGAAGCTTTCTTT
D gene: TRBD1; clone size: -; V gene: TRBV5-4; J gene: TRBJ2-2; CDR3 protein: CASTQGTGGATGELFF; CDR3 DNA: TGTGCCAGCACCCAGGGAACAGGGGGCGCGACCGGGGAGCTGTTTTTT
D gene: TRBD1; clone size: -; V gene: TRBV18; J gene: TRBJ1-5; CDR3 protein: CASSPGQGRGSNQPQHF; CDR3 DNA: TGTGCCAGCTCACCAGGACAGGGGCGCGGGTCCAATCAGCCCCAGCATTTT
D gene: TRBD1; clone size: -; V gene: TRBV5-6; J gene: TRBJ2-2; CDR3 protein: CASKPGQGWTGELFF; CDR3 DNA: TGTGCCAGCAAACCGGGACAGGGGTGGACCGGGGAGCTGTTTTTT
D gene: -; clone size: -; V gene: TRBV24-1; J gene: TRBJ1-5; CDR3 protein: CATSRTGNQPQHF; CDR3 DNA: TGTGCCACCAGTAGAACAGGGAATCAGCCCCAGCATTTT
D gene: TRBD1; clone size: -; V gene: TRBV5-6; J gene: TRBJ1-2; CDR3 protein: CASSLVTGVGYGYTF; CDR3 DNA: TGTGCCAGCAGCTTGGTAACAGGGGTGGGCTATGGCTACACCTTC
D gene: TRBD2; clone size: -; V gene: TRBV19; J gene: TRBJ2-2; CDR3 protein: CASSIRSSGSRTGELFF; CDR3 DNA: TGTGCCAGTAGTATACGATCAAGCGGGAGTCGGACCGGGGAGCTGTTTTTT
D gene: TRBD2; clone size: once; V gene: TRBV9; J gene: TRBJ2-3; CDR3 protein: CASSAIAGAADTQYF; CDR3 DNA: TGTGCCAGCAGCGCCATAGCGGGAGCGGCAGATACGCAGTATTTT
D gene: -; clone size: -; V gene: TRBV5-8; J gene: TRBJ1-1; CDR3 protein: CASSVYPRGKRNTEAFF; CDR3 DNA: TGTGCCAGCAGCGTATACCCCAGGGGTAAAAGGAACACTGAAGCTTTCTTT
D gene: -; clone size: -; V gene: TRBV2; J gene: TRBJ2-2; CDR3 protein: CASRRDTGELFF; CDR3 DNA: TGTGCCAGCAGGAGGGACACCGGGGAGCTGTTTTTT
D gene: -; clone size: few; V gene: TRBV27; J gene: TRBJ2-1; CDR3 protein: CASSLPPGEQFF; CDR3 DNA: TGTGCCAGCAGTCTCCCCCCGGGTGAGCAGTTCTTC
D gene: -; clone size: -; V gene: TRBV10-3; J gene: TRBJ1-3; CDR3 protein: CAISERQGTGNTIYF; CDR3 DNA: TGTGCCATCAGTGAACGGCAGGGTACAGGAAACACCATATATTTT
D gene: -; clone size: -; V gene: TRBV6-5; J gene: TRBJ2-2; CDR3 protein: CASSYSQGNTGELFF; CDR3 DNA: TGTGCCAGCAGTTACTCACAGGGTAACACCGGGGAGCTGTTTTTT
D gene: -; clone size: few; V gene: TRBV7-9; J gene: TRBJ2-7; CDR3 protein: CASSLSLYEQYF; CDR3 DNA: TGTGCCAGCAGCTTATCTCTTTACGAGCAGTACTTC
D gene: TRBD1; clone size: -; V gene: TRBV11-2; J gene: TRBJ2-7; CDR3 protein: CASSLIGQGMGEQYF; CDR3 DNA: TGTGCCAGCAGCTTAATCGGACAGGGTATGGGCGAGCAGTACTTC
D gene: -; clone size: -; V gene: TRBV24-1; J gene: TRBJ2-3; CDR3 protein: CATSDQSPRDSVSDTQYF; CDR3 DNA: TGTGCCACCAGTGATCAATCTCCACGGGACTCGGTATCAGATACGCAGTATTTT
D gene: TRBD1; clone size: few; V gene: TRBV6-5; J gene: TRBJ2-7; CDR3 protein: CASSYGGQGGYEQYF; CDR3 DNA: TGTGCCAGCAGTTACGGGGGACAGGGAGGCTACGAGCAGTACTTC
D gene: -; clone size: few; V gene: TRBV5-8; J gene: TRBJ1-3; CDR3 protein: CASSFSSSGNTIYF; CDR3 DNA: TGTGCCAGCAGCTTTTCGAGCTCTGGAAACACCATATATTTT
D gene: -; clone size: -; V gene: TRBV18; J gene: TRBJ2-4; CDR3 protein: CASSPPISQGLKNIQYF; CDR3 DNA: TGTGCCAGCTCACCACCGATATCCCAGGGCCTAAAAAACATTCAGTACTTC
D gene: TRBD1; clone size: -; V gene: TRBV12-3/TRBV12-4; J gene: TRBJ1-2; CDR3 protein: CASSLGQGAGYTF; CDR3 DNA: TGTGCCAGCAGTTTAGGACAGGGGGCGGGCTACACCTTC
D gene: TRBD1; clone size: -; V gene: TRBV9; J gene: TRBJ1-6; CDR3 protein: CASSPMGQDFLPLHF; CDR3 DNA: TGTGCCAGCAGCCCGATGGGACAGGATTTTTTACCCCTCCACTTT
D gene: TRBD1; clone size: -; V gene: TRBV7-2; J gene: TRBJ1-2; CDR3 protein: CASSTRTGHGYTF; CDR3 DNA: TGTGCCAGCAGCACACGGACAGGCCATGGCTACACCTTC
D gene: -; clone size: -; V gene: TRBV20-1; J gene: TRBJ2-5; CDR3 protein: CSASSQASETQYF; CDR3 DNA: TGCAGTGCTAGTAGCCAAGCGTCAGAGACCCAGTACTTC